Detailed here is one T cell receptor beta chain. The clone's antigen remains unknown. Base qualities are not provided; no much larger clone lies one nucleotide away. CD8 naive samples were obtained by positive selection for CCR7 among CD45RO-negative cells, yielding a CD45RA+CCR7+ population from which TemRA cells were excluded. Donors were healthy HIV-negative adults with no recently reported acute infections or vaccinations. All donors were Caucasian adults living in Nashville, Tennessee, USA. Blood was collected by leukapheresis, and PBMCs were isolated by Ficoll-Histopaque density gradient centrifugation and then cryopreserved in liquid nitrogen vapor phase. Purity and quantity of every magnetically sorted T cell population were checked by analytical flow cytometry. Genomic DNA was isolated from every sorted fraction and measured by UV absorbance on a Nanodrop 2000c. This sample is drawn from a study of shared clonotypes between healthy human individuals (dated by TCRdb to about 2020). Regarding the study in general: The cohort included a few men and two women between 18 and 49 years of age. Leukapheresis yielded between about 0.94 and 9 billion PBMCs per donor. For each donor, three plates each were used for CD4 naive and CD4 memory, two plates were used for CD8 naive, and one plate was used for CD8 memory. Different laboratories and diverse techniques were used to prepare libraries and sequence TCR repertoires, to increase sequencing depth and limit assay-specific biases. The study deeply sequenced blood TCR repertoires of five healthy adults to estimate repertoire size and the extent of clonotype sharing between individuals. Study-level results and caveats: Because the study included a small number of donors, the genetic and exposure-history diversity represented was limited. Based on pairwise subsampling, the degree of clonotype sharing among donors was expected to be affected by sequencing depth. Compared with non-shared clonotypes, clonotypes shared by all four sorted-subset donors had higher generation probabilities. Naive subsets generally had larger estimated clonotype richness than memory subsets. Incomplete sequencing was indicated by rarefaction of sorted-subset datasets, despite the large sequencing depth. Sampling was restricted to blood, and TCR repertoires in tissues likely differ from the TCR repertoires found in blood. Across four donors, around 5% of naive CD4, around 3.3% of naive CD8, 2% to 2.5% of memory CD4, and roughly 0.4% of memory CD8 clonotypes were shared.

According to the germline V gene, CDR1 reads SGHVS and CDR2 reads FNYEAQ. CDR3 length: 12 amino acids, cysteine to phenylalanine. Just CDR3 DNA is preserved here, 36 bases in frame from base 1. Relative to germline, V is 5 bases shorter and J is 6 bases shorter, with 7 bases between their ends. Using the deep immunoSEQ assay, TCR CDR3 regions were amplified from genomic DNA by multiplex PCR. Extracted genomic DNA from each cell subset was spread evenly across all wells of several immunoSEQ 96-well plates, with each plate serving as a replicate. For sorted subsets, approximately 190 ng of genomic DNA, equivalent to roughly 33,000 T cell genomes, went into each replicate PCR. The purified libraries were quantified using a Qubit 3.0 fluorometer, sized with a Bioanalyzer 2100, and then quantified again using the KAPA Library Quantification kit. A separate single-read 150-cycle Illumina NextSeq 550 flow cell was used to sequence each immunoSEQ 96-well plate. The original pipeline was this. Because only junctional sequences without quality scores were contained in the immunoSEQ output, filtering matching that applied to full-length reads could not be performed. Sequences were annotated with PyIR, a Python wrapper for IgBLAST v1.9, and V/J genes and CDR3 were assigned using IMGT germline references. Reads were removed for weak V/J assignments (E-value above 1e-6), missing CDR3, stop codons, out-of-frame junctions, or ambiguous translated residues. V3J clonotypes were defined by identical inferred V gene, J gene, and CDR3 amino acid sequence. Percentage overlap between repertoires was calculated by dividing the number of shared unique clonotypes by the size of the smaller repertoire. Three approaches were used to assess repertoire richness: RTK rarefaction, the Chao1 estimator, and Recon v2.1 estimates of unobserved clonotypes. Generation probabilities for all TCRbeta clonotypes obtained by the gDNA method from a handful of donors were computed using OLGA. TCRdb took over this immuneACCESS table, retaining in-frame rearrangements with V and J assigned. Such tables are incomplete; in checked studies, under half of the missing clones stem from an unresolved V gene, and the remainder is unexplained. The V and J calls and clone size come from that table; D and trimming were worked out from the DNA. Across this sample there are roughly 2 million clones, with over 85% seen only once. Roughly 1% of the sample lies in the top ten.

This receptor was obtained from a man aged 18 to 29 in good health. Specimen: naive CD8+ T cells sorted from blood. Read against the paper, the sample's cell subset or site label means: CD45RA+CCR7+. The sequence links TRBV7-6 to TRBJ2-2, with the identity of the D gene unclear. The DNA sequence reads TGTGCCAGCAGCCCCCTATCCGGGGAGCTGTTTTTT. Its protein reads: CASSPLSGELFF. The full variable domain, completed from the reference TRBV7-6 and TRBJ2-2 proteins outside the CDR3, reads GAGVSQSPRYKVTKRGQDVALRCDPISGHVSLYWYRQALGQGPEFLTYFNYEAQQDKSGLPNDRFSAERPEGSISTLTIQRTEQRDSAMYRCASSPLSGELFFGEGSRLTVL.